A single sample gave rise to the 8 T cell receptor beta chains below, sequenced in a study of blood T cell repertoires in COVID-19. Here immunoSEQ multiplex PCR was the method, and the copy in TCRdb shows in-frame clones only, minus some. Among fewer than 450,000 clones listed, 91% were seen once. Sequences were obtained from peripheral blood. The source of these receptors is a woman aged 18-29 years who had recovered from COVID-19.

This chain connects TRBV15 to TRBJ1-1; D unresolved. The CDR3 runs to 13 residues. Germline CDR1 and CDR2: LNHNV and YYDKDF (reference sequence). Trimming shortened V by 3 bases and J by 4 bases, and 9 bases separated the two germline ends. The CDR3 coding sequence is TGTGCCACCAGCAGTCTACGGGGCACTGAAGCTTTCTTT. This encodes CATSSLRGTEAFF. The full variable domain, its missing parts supplied by reference TRBV15 and TRBJ1-1, is DAMVIQNPRYQVTQFGKPVTLSCSQTLNHNVMYWYQQKSSQAPKLLFHYYDKDFNNEADTPDNFQSRRPNTSFCFLDIRSPGLGDTAMYLCATSSLRGTEAFFGQGTRLTVV.

The chain links TRBV10-2 to TRBJ1-5; D is ambiguous. CDR3 length: 14 amino acids. The germline V gene has CDR1 WSHSY and CDR2 SAAADI. V dropped 0 bases and J dropped 3 bases, with 6 bases sitting between them. The CDR3 DNA sequence: TGCGCCAGCAGTGAGTCCGGGATCAATCAGCCCCAGCATTTT. It translates to CASSESGINQPQHF.

This chain links TRBV7-2 with TRBJ1-1; the D is unclear. Per the germline V gene, CDR1 is SGHTA and CDR2 is FQGNSA. The CDR3 length is 17 residues. With 2 bases removed from V and 0 bases from J, the gap between germline ends came to 16 bases. The chain's CDR3 is CASSLSFQVPLNTEAFF. CDR3 DNA sequence: TGTGCCAGCAGCTTATCATTCCAGGTCCCACTGAACACTGAAGCTTTCTTT.

V is TRBV29-1 and J is TRBJ2-1; 7 bases fit TRBD2. This CDR3 has 14 amino acids. V lost 4 bases, J lost 0 bases, and 3 bases stayed unmatched. Germline V CDR1 and CDR2: SQVTM, ANQGSEA. For the CDR3, the DNA is TGCAGCGTTGCTAGCGGTCACTCCTACAATGAGCAGTTCTTC. Amino acids: CSVASGHSYNEQFF.

This sequence joins TRBV9 and TRBJ2-5, with D hard to call. This CDR3 region has 14 residues. V lost 3 bases and J 5 bases, leaving 14 bases between the germline ends. The germline CDR1 and CDR2 sequences are SGDLS and YYNGEE. The CDR3 DNA sequence: TGTGCCAGCAGCGCCTCGACAATTACGGAGACCCAGTACTTC. Translation gives CASSASTITETQYF.

The J gene is TRBJ2-3, the V gene TRBV24-1; D is perhaps TRBD1 (6 bases). The germline V gene encodes CDR1 KGHDR and CDR2 SFDVKD. The CDR3 is 13 amino acids. The V and J ends lost 9 bases and 6 bases respectively, with 15 bases between them. The CDR3 bases are TGTGCCACCTCACGCAGGGGCGCGGATACGCAGTATTTT. Translated, it gives CATSRRGADTQYF.

This clone was seen only once. The chain recombines TRBV6-2 or TRBV6-3 with TRBJ2-5; D may be TRBD2 (6 bases). The CDR3 runs 16 residues. Germline V gene sequence: CDR1 MNHEY, CDR2 SVGEGT. Trimming removed 4 bases at V and 6 bases at J, with 21 bases between. The CDR3 DNA reads TGTGCCAGCAGTTCCCCCGGGACTTCGCATACGAAGACCCAGTACTTC. Protein sequence: CASSSPGTSHTKTQYF.

This sequence joins TRBV7-9 and TRBJ2-3, with 7 positions matching TRBD2. The CDR3 totals 17 residues. Germline V gives CDR1 SEHNR, CDR2 FQNEAQ (reference sequence). The V segment lost 4 bases and the J segment 0 bases; nucleotides outside the gene matches: 10. In DNA, the CDR3 is TGTGCCAGCAGCTCCCGCCTTGCGGGAGTTAGCACAGATACGCAGTATTTT. It specifies CASSSRLAGVSTDTQYF. The whole variable domain, remainder taken from reference TRBV7-9 and TRBJ2-3, is DTGVSQNPRHKITKRGQNVTFRCDPISEHNRLYWYRQTLGQGPEFLTYFQNEAQLEKSRLLSDRFSAERPKGSFSTLEIQRTEQGDSAMYLCASSSRLAGVSTDTQYFGPGTRLTVL.